One sample yielded the 25 T cell receptor beta chains listed below, sequenced in a study of multiple sclerosis patients with progressive multifocal leukoencephalopathy. TCRdb's copy holds only in-frame clones and misses some; the assay was immunoSEQ multiplex PCR. Found here are tens of thousands of clones, roughly 85% of them singletons; the top ten hold approximately 13%. Time point denoted: time of PML onset. Here the sequenced sample was PBMCs, taken from a patient treated with natalizumab. The receptors were gathered from a woman aged 25 to 45 with progressive multifocal leukoencephalopathy.

Remarks on this clone: Other nucleotide sequences in the sample specify the same CDR3. The chain combines TRBV11-2 with TRBJ2-3, with D perhaps matching TRBD1 (5 bases). The V and J ends lost 5 bases and 3 bases respectively, with 15 bases between them. Per the germline V gene, CDR1 is SGHAT and CDR2 is FQNNGV. The CDR3 consists of 15 residues. DNA for the CDR3: TGTGCCAGCAGCCCCTGGACATCAGGGACAGATACGCAGTATTTT. Encoded protein: CASSPWTSGTDTQYF.

The V gene is TRBV6-6, the J gene TRBJ1-5, with D maybe TRBD1 (6 bases). Germline V CDR1 and CDR2: MNHNY, SVGAGI (reference sequence). Trimming pared 5 bases from V and 7 bases from J, leaving 15 bases between. The CDR3 covers 14 residues. The CDR3: CASSEGGAKQPQHF. The CDR3 coding sequence is TGTGCCAGCAGTGAGGGGGGGGCAAAGCAGCCCCAGCATTTT.

This clone was seen once. The V and J genes are TRBV7-6 and TRBJ2-7; TRBD2 aligns across 10 bases. Germline CDR1 is SGHVS and CDR2 is FNYEAQ. The CDR3 length is 17 residues. V lost 4 bases to trimming and J lost 3 bases; unmatched junction nucleotides: 12. The chain's CDR3 is CASSSSHLAGGNYEQYF. CDR3 bases: TGTGCCAGCAGCTCCTCACATTTAGCGGGGGGAAACTACGAGCAGTACTTC.

The chain combines TRBV28 with TRBJ1-2; D is undetermined. V was cut by 0 bases and J by 0 bases, with 5 bases left in between. This CDR3 has 14 residues. Germline CDR1 reads MDHEN; CDR2 reads SYDVKM. CDR3 nucleotide sequence: TGTGCCAGCAGTTTATGGGCGGCTAACTATGGCTACACCTTC. This gives the protein CASSLWAANYGYTF.

This chain connects TRBV29-1 to TRBJ2-2; no clear D. Trimming cost V 7 bases and J 0 bases, with 15 bases left between them. CDR1 is SQVTM and CDR2 is ANQGSEA in the germline V gene. The CDR3 is 15 amino acids. The CDR3 coding sequence is TGCAGCGCCCGCGGCCGAGAATCGAACACCGGGGAGCTGTTTTTT. This encodes CSARGRESNTGELFF.

This clone was picked up one time. This chain links TRBV29-1 with TRBJ2-7, with TRBD1 matching over 11 bases. The CDR3 has 13 residues. Germline-derived CDR1 and CDR2 are SQVTM and ANQGSEA. The CDR3 DNA reads TGCAGTGGGGGGGACAGGGGGTTGTACGAGCAGTACTTC. Amino acid sequence: CSGGDRGLYEQYF.

This sequence joins TRBV30 and TRBJ1-6, with D unclear. This CDR3 comprises 15 residues. V shed 0 bases and J shed 9 bases, with 15 bases lying between them. The V gene's germline CDR1 is GTSNPN and CDR2 SVGIG (reference sequence). CDR3 sequence (DNA): TGTGCCTGGAGTGTACCGGTAGGGTCGGGTTCACCCCTCCACTTT. Translating gives CAWSVPVGSGSPLHF.

V is TRBV7-9 and J is TRBJ2-3; unclear D gene. With 3 bases removed from V and 3 bases from J, the gap between germline ends came to 1 base. CDR3 length equals 11 residues. In germline, CDR1 is SEHNR, CDR2 FQNEAQ (reference sequence). CDR3 sequence reads: CASSFTDTQYF. The CDR3, as DNA: TGTGCCAGCAGCTTTACAGATACGCAGTATTTT.

This clone was recorded once. The chain recombines TRBV4-3 with TRBJ2-7; TRBD1 agrees at 7 bases. CDR3 size: 15 residues. J was trimmed by 6 bases and V by 2 bases; bases with no gene match: 10. Germline V gene data show CDR1 as LGHNA and CDR2 as YSLEER. CDR3 DNA sequence: TGCGCCAGCAGCCAACGTCTCGGACAGGTTTTCGAGCAGTACTTC. Translating gives CASSQRLGQVFEQYF.

This clone has just a few counts. The V call is TRBV19, the J call TRBJ2-5; D gene ambiguous. The CDR3 totals 12 residues. Trimming removed 5 bases at V and 1 base at J, with 5 bases between. The germline V gene encodes CDR1 LNHDA and CDR2 SQIVND (reference sequence). The CDR3 DNA reads as TGTGCCAGTAGTCGGACCCAAGAGACCCAGTACTTC. This encodes CASSRTQETQYF.

This clone was counted once. The V call is TRBV9, the J call TRBJ2-2, with 9 bases that match TRBD1. The CDR3 contains 15 residues. The V and J ends lost 0 bases and 7 bases, in that order; junction bases with no gene match: 4. The germline V gene has CDR1 SGDLS and CDR2 YYNGEE. In DNA form, the CDR3 reads TGTGCCAGCAGCGTAGATGGGACAGGGCTCGGGGAGCTGTTTTTT. This codes for CASSVDGTGLGELFF.

The chain carries TRBV5-1 and TRBJ2-7; 10 nucleotides line up with TRBD1. The CDR3 consists of 15 residues. Germline assignment: CDR1 SGHRS and CDR2 YFSETQ. Losses at the gene ends were 0 bases for V and 7 bases for J; bases not matched to a gene: 7. CDR3 sequence (DNA): TGCGCCAGCAGCTTGGTCTCCGGGACAGGGGTGGAGCAGTACTTC. Its translation: CASSLVSGTGVEQYF.

The chain recombines TRBV7-9 with TRBJ2-7, with unresolved D. CDR1 SEHNR and CDR2 FQNEAQ come from the germline V gene (reference sequence). The ends were cut back, 4 bases at V and 4 bases at J, with 5 bases in the middle. The CDR3 length is 11 residues. The chain's CDR3 is CASSSTYEQYF. The CDR3 region has the DNA TGTGCCAGCAGCTCCACGTACGAGCAGTACTTC. Full variable domain (remainder filled in from reference TRBV7-9 and TRBJ2-7): DTGVSQNPRHKITKRGQNVTFRCDPISEHNRLYWYRQTLGQGPEFLTYFQNEAQLEKSRLLSDRFSAERPKGSFSTLEIQRTEQGDSAMYLCASSSTYEQYFGPGTRLTVT.

This chain connects TRBV14 to TRBJ2-1, with D unresolved. CDR1 is SGHDN, CDR2 FVKESK, per germline. V was shortened by 3 bases and J by 2 bases, with 14 bases between the two germline ends. The CDR3 sequence is 16 residues long. CDR3 protein: CASSHRKGSTYNEQFF. The CDR3 region has the DNA TGTGCCAGCAGCCATCGTAAAGGGTCAACCTACAATGAGCAGTTCTTC.

The rearrangement uses TRBV12-5 and TRBJ2-3; TRBD2 might be the D (6 bases). V was cut by 7 bases and J by 5 bases, with 13 bases left in between. Germline CDR1 reads LGHNT; CDR2 reads FRNRAP. The length of the CDR3 is 13 residues. CDR3 in DNA: TGTGCTAGTGTTCCTGGAGGGAAAGATACGCAGTATTTT. Translated: CASVPGGKDTQYF.

The chain couples TRBV27 to TRBJ2-5, with 7 nucleotides matching TRBD1. V shed 2 bases and J 3 bases; nucleotides not matched to a gene: 18. CDR1 and CDR2 from the germline V gene are MNHEY and SMNVEV (reference sequence). The CDR3 contains 19 residues. The CDR3 DNA is TGTGCCAGCAGTTTAACAGAAACGGGACAGCTGGATACGGAAGAGACCCAGTACTTC. Protein product: CASSLTETGQLDTEETQYF.

This clone has only one observation. The rearrangement joins TRBV5-1 to TRBJ2-5; D not resolved. This CDR3 is 12 amino acids long. The V gene lost 1 base and the J gene lost 4 bases, with 5 bases spanning the gap. CDR1 is SGHRS and CDR2 is YFSETQ in the germline V gene. CDR3 DNA sequence: TGCGCCAGCAGCTTGCAAGGAGAGACCCAGTACTTC. Its protein product is CASSLQGETQYF.

V gene TRBV7-2 combines with J gene TRBJ2-1; 11 nucleotides align to TRBD2. CDR3 length: 17 amino acids. V gave up 1 base and J gave up 8 bases; unmatched junction bases: 10. Germline V CDR1 and CDR2: SGHTA, FQGNSA. The CDR3 loop reads CASSLGSGRASGYEQFF. CDR3 coding DNA: TGTGCCAGCAGCTTAGGTAGCGGGAGGGCCTCCGGCTATGAGCAGTTCTTC.

CDR3 DNA: TGTGCCAGCACCTCCTCGGGGGAGACCACTGAAGCTTTCTTT. Residues: CASTSSGETTEAFF. The chain joins TRBV6-6 to TRBJ1-1; maybe TRBD1 (5 bases). CDR1 and CDR2 (germline): MNHNY, SVGAGI (reference sequence). The length of the CDR3 is 14 residues. The V end lost 7 bases, the J end lost 4 bases, and 16 bases lay between the germline ends.

This chain uses TRBV5-8 with TRBJ1-3; the D is unclear. Trimming pared 0 bases from V and 0 bases from J, leaving 7 bases between. The germline V gene has CDR1 SGHTS and CDR2 YDEGEE. This CDR3 is 15 amino acids long. The CDR3 protein is CASSLDVSSGNTIYF. Here the CDR3 DNA reads TGTGCCAGCAGCTTGGACGTTAGCTCTGGAAACACCATATATTTT.

This clone has just one count. This chain links TRBV7-2 with TRBJ2-2, with 7 bases matching TRBD2. V dropped 3 bases and J dropped 4; count of bases not matched to a gene: 5. Per the germline V gene, CDR1 is SGHTA and CDR2 is FQGNSA. This CDR3 is built from 15 residues. CDR3 protein: CASSLSGGGTGELFF. The CDR3 DNA follows: TGTGCCAGCAGCTTGTCCGGCGGGGGCACCGGGGAGCTGTTTTTT.

This clone is medium-sized. This chain uses TRBV4-3 with TRBJ2-6, with D possibly TRBD2 on 6 matching bases. The CDR3 length is 16 residues. V was shortened by 0 bases and J by 2 bases, with 8 bases between the two germline ends. Germline values: CDR1 LGHNA, CDR2 YSLEER. The CDR3 reads CASSQERGTGANVLTF. The CDR3 DNA reads TGCGCCAGCAGCCAAGAACGGGGGACTGGGGCCAACGTCCTGACTTTC.

This clone was observed a handful of times. The rearrangement joins TRBV6-1 to TRBJ1-5; D is unresolved. The CDR3 length is 15 residues. V was pared by 6 bases and J by 0 bases, with 12 bases between. The germline CDR1 and CDR2 sequences are MNHNS and SASEGT. This CDR3 reads CASRQNFGSNQPQHF. Written as DNA, the CDR3 is TGTGCCAGCAGGCAAAACTTTGGTAGCAATCAGCCCCAGCATTTT.

V and J are TRBV11-2 and TRBJ2-4; the match to TRBD1 covers 7 bases. J was trimmed by 5 bases and V by 1 base; bases with no gene match: 5. From germline, CDR1 is SGHAT and CDR2 FQNNGV. The CDR3 is 15 residues long. CDR3 nucleotide sequence: TGTGCCAGCAGCTTAGGACAGGGAAGGGAAAACATTCAGTACTTC. Its protein product is CASSLGQGRENIQYF.

By share, this clone counts as medium-sized. This chain joins TRBV7-9 and TRBJ2-7; D call uncertain. V was shortened by 5 bases and J by 6 bases, with 17 bases between the two germline ends. There are 14 residues in the CDR3. The germline V gene has CDR1 SEHNR and CDR2 FQNEAQ (reference sequence). This CDR3 reads CASSRDNLLVEQYF. The CDR3 region has the DNA TGTGCCAGCAGCCGTGATAATCTCTTGGTCGAGCAGTACTTC.